Each of the 9 T cell receptor beta chains below was sequenced from the same sample in a study of blood T cell repertoires in COVID-19. Assay: immunoSEQ multiplex PCR; the TCRdb copy retains only in-frame clones and omits some. The table has hundreds of thousands of clones, about 90% seen once. Input material: PBMCs or T cells enriched from blood (not recorded which). Every receptor here comes from a woman under 30 with acute COVID-19.

The chain links TRBV28 to TRBJ2-5; unclear D gene. This CDR3 is built from 13 residues. Trimming pared 2 bases from V and 3 bases from J, leaving 7 bases between. Germline CDR1 and CDR2: MDHEN and SYDVKM. The CDR3 nucleotides read TGTGCCAGCAGTTTAGATAGTGAAGAGACCCAGTACTTC. Protein product: CASSLDSEETQYF.

V is TRBV11-3 and J is TRBJ2-7; 10 bases line up with TRBD2. The V gene end was trimmed by 1 base and the J gene end by 4 bases; junction bases not matched to a gene: 4. Germline lookup yields CDR1 SGHNT and CDR2 YENEEA. CDR3 length: 15 residues. The CDR3: CASSLGGTSVYEQYF. CDR3 DNA: TGTGCCAGCAGCTTAGGAGGGACTAGCGTTTACGAGCAGTACTTC.

The chain joins TRBV28 to TRBJ1-4, with 7 bases identical to TRBD1. V shed 5 bases, J shed 2 bases, and the junction held 5 bases outside the gene matches. There are 15 residues in the CDR3. Germline V lookup: CDR1 MDHEN, CDR2 SYDVKM. CDR3 sequence reads: CASSTTQGTNEKLFF. In DNA, the CDR3 is TGTGCCAGCAGTACTACACAGGGGACTAATGAAAAACTGTTTTTT.

With regard to this clone: The junction does not match germline at one end; this may be a read error. The chain recombines TRBV3-1 (or the pseudogene TRBV3-2) with TRBJ2-2, with 9 bases matching TRBD1. The CDR3 covers 15 residues. Germline-derived CDR1 and CDR2 are LGHDT and YNNKEL (reference sequence). The CDR3 spells CASSQGTGDTGELFF. The CDR3 DNA sequence: TGTGCCAGCAGCCAAGGGACAGGGGACACCGGGGAGTTGTTTTTT.

The V gene is TRBV11-2, the J gene TRBJ1-1, with TRBD1 as a possible D gene (6 bases). Germline CDR1 and CDR2: SGHAT and FQNNGV. The CDR3 consists of 16 residues. V was clipped by 1 base and J by 5 bases, with 17 bases between them. The CDR3 reads CASSLVDSPLGTEAFF. CDR3 nucleotides: TGTGCCAGCAGCTTAGTGGACAGCCCTTTGGGAACTGAAGCTTTCTTT.

This clone came up a few times. The gene calls are TRBV30 and TRBJ1-2; D is unresolved. The CDR3 extends over 12 amino acids. Trimming cost V 0 bases and J 8 bases, with 10 bases left between them. CDR1 GTSNPN and CDR2 SVGIG come from the germline V gene (reference sequence). The CDR3 reads CAWSVLGPGYTF. The CDR3 nucleotides are TGTGCCTGGAGTGTACTTGGTCCCGGCTACACCTTC.

The rearrangement uses TRBV11-3 and TRBJ2-1, with TRBD2 identical over 7 bases. Per germline, CDR1 SGHNT and CDR2 YENEEA. The junction had 7 bases not matched to a gene; V was cut back by 1 base and J by 10 bases. This CDR3 region has 14 residues. CDR3 region: CASSLGGGVSEQFF. CDR3 bases: TGTGCCAGCAGCTTAGGGGGGGGAGTAAGCGAGCAGTTCTTC.

This clone was seen a few times. The rearrangement uses TRBV28 and TRBJ1-5; 7 bases agree with TRBD1. Germline V gives CDR1 MDHEN, CDR2 SYDVKM. The V and J ends lost 11 bases and 6 bases, in that order; junction bases with no gene match: 13. CDR3 length: 14 amino acids. The CDR3: CALCRAGGGQPQHF. The CDR3 bases are TGTGCCCTCTGTCGGGCAGGGGGAGGTCAGCCCCAGCATTTT.

This clone was recorded a few times. The chain has TRBV24-1 and TRBJ1-3; the D is unclear. Germline V gives CDR1 KGHDR, CDR2 SFDVKD. V dropped 5 bases and J dropped 0 bases, with 10 bases sitting between them. The CDR3 has 15 residues. CDR3 coding DNA: TGTGCCACCAGTGGCCAGGCAAACTCTGGAAACACCATATATTTT. Its protein is CATSGQANSGNTIYF.